This TCR beta chain was retrieved from a study of T cell repertoires in aging, cancer and after chemotherapy. Study background: Pre- and post-chemotherapy samples were paired from chronic lymphocytic leukemia patients treated with fludarabine- or bendamustine-based regimens. Millions of TCR reads were in the whole dataset. Findings and caveats of the study: Rebound thymic output was suggested by rising median generation probability during chemotherapy in each cancer cohort.

Turning to this clonotype: What it binds is not known.

A mixed TRB-A/B primer pool amplified rearranged TRB by multiplex touch-down PCR. TCRdb analysed the multiplex PCR reads with MiXCR anew, one entry per CDR3 protein. The table shows more than 4,000 distinct CDR3 sequences, with roughly 29% occurring only once. Amplification of TCR beta used genomic DNA extracted from peripheral blood. This CDR3 is 16 amino acids long. J lost 4 bases, V lost 5 bases, and 14 bases had no gene match. Germline CDR1 and CDR2: MNHNY and SVGAGI (reference sequence). The genes are TRBV6-6 and TRBJ2-7; 7 nucleotides match TRBD2. The sequencing input was blood. The TCR sequence derives from a human donor with a blood cancer. CDR3 nucleotides: TGTGCCAGCAGTGGGGCTCTGGGACTATACAAATACGAGCAGTACTTC. This sequence encodes CASSGALGLYKYEQYF.